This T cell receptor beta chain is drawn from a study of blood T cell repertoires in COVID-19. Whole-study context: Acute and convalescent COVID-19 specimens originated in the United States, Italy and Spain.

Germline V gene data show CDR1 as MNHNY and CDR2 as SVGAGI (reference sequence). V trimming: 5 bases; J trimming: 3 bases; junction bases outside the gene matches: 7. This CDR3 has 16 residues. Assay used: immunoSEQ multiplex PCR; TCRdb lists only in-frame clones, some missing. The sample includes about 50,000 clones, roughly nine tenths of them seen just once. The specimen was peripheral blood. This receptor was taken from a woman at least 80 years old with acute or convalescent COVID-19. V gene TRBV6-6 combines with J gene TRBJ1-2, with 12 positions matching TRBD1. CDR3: CASSRGQGAGDYGYTF. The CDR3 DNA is TGTGCCAGCAGTAGGGGACAGGGGGCCGGGGACTATGGCTACACCTTC.